The entry below describes one T cell receptor (beta chain). This clone occurred a few times. Its antigen remains unidentified. Per-nucleotide qualities are absent, and no much larger clonotype sits a single base away. At diagnosis, tumor, uninvolved tumor-adjacent lung and peripheral blood were collected and then preserved as a mix of FFPE and fresh-frozen material. For TCR repertoire profiling, blood samples were analyzed as peripheral blood mononuclear cells. This entry is derived from a study of T cells in localized non-small cell lung cancer (dated by TCRdb to between 2020 and 2021). Describing the broader study: Comparing tumors with uninvolved tumor-adjacent lungs, the study looked at the T cell repertoires of 236 patients with early-stage NSCLC. The cohort consisted of around 250 treatment-naive NSCLC patients whose localized lung tumors had been resected. Of the NSCLC patients, roughly 130 were male and about a hundred were female, and the mean age was approximately 66 years.

On the study overall, not on this receptor specifically: Because multi-region tumor sequencing was not done, intratumor heterogeneity could not be ruled out. Uninvolved tumor-adjacent lung showed the highest T cell clonality, higher than tumor, which suggests more focused antigenic responses in the uninvolved tumor-adjacent lung. Because of the exploratory design, TCR variables were selected using unadjusted p-values without false-discovery rate correction. Higher blood T cell density associated with longer overall survival, while higher adjacent-lung clonality associated with shorter survival. A median of approximately 62 of the top 100 tumor clones turned up in the paired uninvolved adjacent lung, and some 27 of those clones also ranked among the top 100 of that same adjacent lung.

TCR beta CDR3 regions were sequenced from DNA using the immunoSEQ Assay. As for the original processing: To compute T cell density, TCR beta template counts were normalized to usable DNA, which was estimated by amplifying housekeeping genes. The preseqR package was used to estimate richness by extrapolating to 400,000 templates for PBMC samples and to 120,000 templates for tissue samples. Clonality was defined by subtracting Pielou's evenness from one. Tissue-enriched TCRs were identified through differential abundance testing performed on productive amino-acid clonotypes, with a minimum total count of 5 and an alpha of 0.1. The Jaccard Index and the Morisita Overlap Index were used to measure how much the repertoires overlapped between compartments. GLIPH grouped TCR beta CDR3s together with public tetramer-defined viral CDR3s, and a viral motif had to include at least three viral sequences and also show V-gene enrichment. TCRdb holds this immuneACCESS table with in-frame rearrangements only. Some clones are missing; in checked studies, unresolved V genes explain under half, and the rest has no known cause. That table gives V, J and clone size, and the DNA gave D and trimming. A total of around 70,000 clones appear in this sample, roughly 80% of them only once. The top ten constitute roughly 1.4% of the sample.

The material sequenced was peripheral blood, taken before any cancer treatment. The sequence was obtained from a female donor at least 60 years old with stage I lung adenocarcinoma.

CDR3 loop: CASSYGDTIYF. The nucleotide sequence reads TGTGCCAGCAGCTATGGGGACACCATATATTTT. The chain joins TRBV5-6 to TRBJ1-3, with an unclear D gene assignment. V loses 3 bases, J loses 8 bases, and the germline ends lie 6 bases apart. The CDR3 measures 11 amino acids from cysteine to phenylalanine. Here the CDR3 DNA is all that survives: 33 bases in frame from base 1. From a lookup of the germline V gene, CDR1 and CDR2 are SGHDT and YYEEEE.